A selection of T cell receptor beta chains follows, all from one sample in a study of blood T cell repertoires in COVID-19. Assay used: immunoSEQ multiplex PCR; TCRdb lists only in-frame clones, some missing. This table holds approximately 220,000 clones, approximately 78% found once. The sample was peripheral blood. All receptors derive from a woman of 80 years or more with acute or convalescent COVID-19. Both conserved end residues are part of each CDR3. The D gene is left open where the match is weak. Clone size is given for some rows only: seen once, a few or many times, or a class if the clone is expanded.

d_call: NA; clone_size: NA; j_call: TRBJ2-7; v_call: TRBV30; cdr3_nt: TGTGCCTGGAGTGTCGAGGGCTACGAGCAGTACTTC; cdr3_aa: CAWSVEGYEQYF
d_call: NA; clone_size: NA; j_call: TRBJ1-3; v_call: TRBV4-1; cdr3_nt: TGCGCCAGCAGTAGAGGCAGCTCCGTCTCTGGAAACACCATATATTTT; cdr3_aa: CASSRGSSVSGNTIYF
d_call: TRBD2; clone_size: few; j_call: TRBJ2-3; v_call: TRBV5-1; cdr3_nt: TGCGCCAGCAGCTTGGCCGGGACTAGCGGGACCCAAGGAGATACGCAGTATTTT; cdr3_aa: CASSLAGTSGTQGDTQYF
d_call: NA; clone_size: NA; j_call: TRBJ2-2; v_call: TRBV28; cdr3_nt: TGTGCCAGCAGCCGACCGGGACACTACACCGGGGAGCTGTTTTTT; cdr3_aa: CASSRPGHYTGELFF
d_call: NA; clone_size: NA; j_call: TRBJ2-7; v_call: TRBV11-1; cdr3_nt: TGTGCCAGCAGCCCCCGGGCTGGCCGGGAAGAGCAGTACTTC; cdr3_aa: CASSPRAGREEQYF
d_call: NA; clone_size: NA; j_call: TRBJ2-3; v_call: TRBV13; cdr3_nt: TGTGCCAGCAGCCCCCCCCGGGGGATACATCCTAGCACAGATACGCAGTATTTT; cdr3_aa: CASSPPRGIHPSTDTQYF
d_call: NA; clone_size: NA; j_call: TRBJ1-6; v_call: TRBV4-2; cdr3_nt: TGTGCCAGCACCACCGAGGGTAACTATAATTCACCCCTCCACTTT; cdr3_aa: CASTTEGNYNSPLHF
d_call: TRBD2; clone_size: once; j_call: TRBJ2-1; v_call: TRBV10-3; cdr3_nt: TGTGCCATCCGCCCTCGGGGACTAGCGGGAAATGAGCAGTTCTTC; cdr3_aa: CAIRPRGLAGNEQFF
d_call: NA; clone_size: NA; j_call: TRBJ1-2; v_call: TRBV9; cdr3_nt: TGTGCCAGCAGCGCCACAGGGCATGGCTACACCTTC; cdr3_aa: CASSATGHGYTF
d_call: TRBD1; clone_size: once; j_call: TRBJ1-4; v_call: TRBV2; cdr3_nt: TGTGCCAGCACCCGGACAGGGATAGAAAAACTGTTTTTT; cdr3_aa: CASTRTGIEKLFF
d_call: TRBD1; clone_size: NA; j_call: TRBJ1-3; v_call: TRBV6-5; cdr3_nt: TGTGCCAGCAGTCGCACAGGGGGCGCGGACACCATATATTTT; cdr3_aa: CASSRTGGADTIYF
d_call: TRBD1; clone_size: NA; j_call: TRBJ1-6; v_call: TRBV19; cdr3_nt: TGTGCCAGTAGTAGCGGACAGGGCAATTCACCCCTCCACTTT; cdr3_aa: CASSSGQGNSPLHF
d_call: TRBD1; clone_size: NA; j_call: TRBJ1-1; v_call: TRBV7-2; cdr3_nt: TGTGCCAGCAGCCCACAGGGGGCGGACACTGAAGCTTTCTTT; cdr3_aa: CASSPQGADTEAFF
d_call: NA; clone_size: NA; j_call: TRBJ2-6; v_call: TRBV4-3; cdr3_nt: TGCGCCAGCAGCCGCAGCACAGGCGGCTCTGGGGCCAACGTCCTGACTTTC; cdr3_aa: CASSRSTGGSGANVLTF
d_call: NA; clone_size: NA; j_call: TRBJ1-5; v_call: TRBV25-1; cdr3_nt: TGTGCCAGCAGTGACAGGGATTGGTATCAGCCCCAGCATTTT; cdr3_aa: CASSDRDWYQPQHF
d_call: NA; clone_size: NA; j_call: TRBJ2-5; v_call: TRBV10-3; cdr3_nt: TGTGCCATCAGTGATGGGGGGGGCACAGAGACCCAGTACTTC; cdr3_aa: CAISDGGGTETQYF
d_call: NA; clone_size: many; j_call: TRBJ1-6; v_call: TRBV29-1; cdr3_nt: TGCAGCGTTGAGGGCCCCCCGGATTCACCCCTCCACTTT; cdr3_aa: CSVEGPPDSPLHF
d_call: NA; clone_size: NA; j_call: TRBJ1-1; v_call: TRBV27; cdr3_nt: TGTGCCAGCAGAGACAGAAACATGAACACTGAAGCTTTCTTT; cdr3_aa: CASRDRNMNTEAFF
d_call: TRBD1; clone_size: few; j_call: TRBJ1-3; v_call: TRBV4-3; cdr3_nt: TGCGCCAGCAGCCTTACAGGGGGCCCGGGCTCTGGAAACACCATATATTTT; cdr3_aa: CASSLTGGPGSGNTIYF
d_call: TRBD1; clone_size: NA; j_call: TRBJ2-1; v_call: TRBV4-3; cdr3_nt: TGCGCCAGCAGCCATGACCCGGGACAGAGAACCAATGAGCAGTTCTTC; cdr3_aa: CASSHDPGQRTNEQFF
d_call: NA; clone_size: NA; j_call: TRBJ1-4; v_call: TRBV19; cdr3_nt: TGTGCCAGTAGTATAGCCGCAGGGGCTGAAAAACTGTTTTTT; cdr3_aa: CASSIAAGAEKLFF
d_call: TRBD2; clone_size: once; j_call: TRBJ2-1; v_call: TRBV19; cdr3_nt: TGTGCCAGTAGTATAGCGGCGGGGGGGCACAATGAGCAGTTCTTC; cdr3_aa: CASSIAAGGHNEQFF
d_call: NA; clone_size: NA; j_call: TRBJ2-1; v_call: TRBV3-1/TRBV3-2; cdr3_nt: TGTGCCGTAAAAAGAGGGGGCAATGAGCAGTTCTTC; cdr3_aa: CAVKRGGNEQFF
d_call: TRBD1; clone_size: NA; j_call: TRBJ2-7; v_call: TRBV2; cdr3_nt: TGTGCCAGCAGTTGGGACAGGTACGAGCAGTACTTC; cdr3_aa: CASSWDRYEQYF
d_call: NA; clone_size: NA; j_call: TRBJ1-2; v_call: TRBV6-5; cdr3_nt: TGTGCCAGCAGCCCCCTCGCAGGGATTGGCTACACCTTC; cdr3_aa: CASSPLAGIGYTF
d_call: NA; clone_size: NA; j_call: TRBJ1-4; v_call: TRBV6-2/TRBV6-3; cdr3_nt: TGTGCCAGCAGTCGGCAGGGAGGTGAAAAACTGTTTTTT; cdr3_aa: CASSRQGGEKLFF
d_call: TRBD2; clone_size: NA; j_call: TRBJ2-2; v_call: TRBV5-1; cdr3_nt: TGCGCCAGCAGCCCACGCTCGGGGCGGGAGCTCATCGGGGAGCTGTTTTTT; cdr3_aa: CASSPRSGRELIGELFF
d_call: NA; clone_size: NA; j_call: TRBJ2-3; v_call: TRBV10-3; cdr3_nt: TGTGCCATCACCGGACAGAGCACAGATACGCAGTATTTT; cdr3_aa: CAITGQSTDTQYF
d_call: TRBD1; clone_size: NA; j_call: TRBJ2-1; v_call: TRBV7-9; cdr3_nt: TGTGCCAGCAGCTTCATAGACAGGGGGGGCAATGAGCAGTTCTTC; cdr3_aa: CASSFIDRGGNEQFF
d_call: NA; clone_size: NA; j_call: TRBJ1-3; v_call: TRBV11-2; cdr3_nt: TGTGCCAGCAGCCTTTTCGGAGCTCTGGAATTAGGAAACACCATATATTTT; cdr3_aa: CASSLFGALELGNTIYF
d_call: NA; clone_size: NA; j_call: TRBJ2-7; v_call: TRBV30; cdr3_nt: TGTGCCTGGAGTGTAGGGGGCTACGAGCAGTACTTC; cdr3_aa: CAWSVGGYEQYF
d_call: NA; clone_size: NA; j_call: TRBJ2-5; v_call: TRBV21-1; cdr3_nt: TGTGCCAGCAGCAAGAAAAACCGCTCCCACCCTGCGTACCAAGAGACCCAGTACTTC; cdr3_aa: CASSKKNRSHPAYQETQYF
d_call: NA; clone_size: NA; j_call: TRBJ1-2; v_call: TRBV4-3; cdr3_nt: TGCGCCAGCAGCCAACACAGCCGGGACATATTGTGGTATGGCTACACCTTC; cdr3_aa: CASSQHSRDILWYGYTF
d_call: NA; clone_size: NA; j_call: TRBJ1-1; v_call: TRBV18; cdr3_nt: TGTGCCAGCTCCCGACAGACCGCGAACACTGAAGCTTTCTTT; cdr3_aa: CASSRQTANTEAFF
d_call: NA; clone_size: few; j_call: TRBJ1-5; v_call: TRBV5-8; cdr3_nt: TGTGCCAGCAGCTTGGGGACAGTTTCTTATAGCAATCAGCCCCAGCATTTT; cdr3_aa: CASSLGTVSYSNQPQHF
d_call: NA; clone_size: NA; j_call: TRBJ2-3; v_call: TRBV7-3; cdr3_nt: TGTGCCAGCAGCCCCACGACCCGCAGCCCCACAGGCACAGATACGCAGTATTTT; cdr3_aa: CASSPTTRSPTGTDTQYF
d_call: TRBD1; clone_size: NA; j_call: TRBJ1-1; v_call: TRBV28; cdr3_nt: TGTGCCAGCAGTCCACCGGACAGGGAGGACACTGAAGCTTTCTTT; cdr3_aa: CASSPPDREDTEAFF
d_call: TRBD1; clone_size: few; j_call: TRBJ2-1; v_call: TRBV7-6; cdr3_nt: TGTGCCAGCAGCGAGACAGGGTTCTCCTACAATGAGCAGTTCTTC; cdr3_aa: CASSETGFSYNEQFF
d_call: TRBD1; clone_size: NA; j_call: TRBJ1-1; v_call: TRBV6-5; cdr3_nt: TGTGCCAGCAGTAAGACAGGGGCGGAAGCTTTCTTT; cdr3_aa: CASSKTGAEAFF
d_call: TRBD1; clone_size: few; j_call: TRBJ2-3; v_call: TRBV7-8; cdr3_nt: TGTGCCAGCGGCCACAGGGGTGGGGATACGCAGTATTTT; cdr3_aa: CASGHRGGDTQYF
d_call: NA; clone_size: few; j_call: TRBJ2-2; v_call: TRBV27; cdr3_nt: TGTGCCAGCAGTCCTGACTACTACACCGGGGAGCTGTTTTTT; cdr3_aa: CASSPDYYTGELFF
d_call: NA; clone_size: NA; j_call: TRBJ1-1; v_call: TRBV19; cdr3_nt: TGTGCCAGTAGTACCCCAGGGCTCGGAGAAGCTTTCTTT; cdr3_aa: CASSTPGLGEAFF
d_call: NA; clone_size: NA; j_call: TRBJ1-3; v_call: TRBV14; cdr3_nt: TGTGCCAGCAGCCAAGAGATACAGGAATCTGGAAACACCATATATTTT; cdr3_aa: CASSQEIQESGNTIYF
d_call: NA; clone_size: NA; j_call: TRBJ2-7; v_call: TRBV7-9; cdr3_nt: TGTGCCAGCAGCCCCATCCGGCAGGACGAGCAGTACTTC; cdr3_aa: CASSPIRQDEQYF
d_call: NA; clone_size: NA; j_call: TRBJ1-1; v_call: TRBV4-1; cdr3_nt: TGCGCCAGCAGCCAAACGGTGGTAGGGGTGGGCACTGAAGCTTTCTTT; cdr3_aa: CASSQTVVGVGTEAFF
d_call: NA; clone_size: NA; j_call: TRBJ1-5; v_call: TRBV6-2/TRBV6-3; cdr3_nt: TGTGCCAGCAGTCAATCGTACAGTGACCATCAGCCCCAGCATTTT; cdr3_aa: CASSQSYSDHQPQHF
d_call: NA; clone_size: NA; j_call: TRBJ1-1; v_call: TRBV5-6; cdr3_nt: TGTGCCAGCAGCTTGGGATACAGGTTGAACACTGAAGCTTTCTTT; cdr3_aa: CASSLGYRLNTEAFF
d_call: TRBD2; clone_size: few; j_call: TRBJ2-1; v_call: TRBV12-3/TRBV12-4; cdr3_nt: TGTGCCAGCTCTGTCCTAGCGGTCAATGAGCAGTTCTTC; cdr3_aa: CASSVLAVNEQFF
d_call: TRBD1; clone_size: few; j_call: TRBJ1-5; v_call: TRBV19; cdr3_nt: TGTGCCAGTAGAGGGACAGGGGGCAATCAGCCCCAGCATTTT; cdr3_aa: CASRGTGGNQPQHF